The 12 T cell receptor beta chains reported below all come from one sample, sequenced in a study of shared clonotypes between healthy human individuals. Assay: immunoSEQ multiplex PCR; the TCRdb copy retains only in-frame clones and omits some. The sample yields roughly 2,300,000 clones, about nine tenths seen once. Sequencing was done on a sample of naive CD4+ T cells from PBMCs. Subset indicated: CD45RA+ positively selected. All receptors come from a man between 18 and 29 years old in good health. Some clones in this sample may be carry-over from other donors' samples.

The rearrangement links TRBV21-1 to TRBJ1-5. TRBV21-1 is labeled a pseudogene. This CDR3 region has 19 residues. As DNA, the CDR3 is TGTGCCAGCAGCAGGCCCCCCGAGGTAATGTACAGTCGGGGCATGACCCAGCATTTT. Translated, it gives CASSRPPEVMYSRGMTQHF.

V gene TRBV19 combines with J gene TRBJ2-3; TRBD1 or TRBD2 may be the D gene (5 bases each). Germline V gene sequence: CDR1 LNHDA, CDR2 SQIVND (reference sequence). The CDR3 totals 13 residues. The germline V and J ends were trimmed by 1 base and 10 bases, with 12 bases remaining between them. The CDR3 sequence is CASSIAGATAQYF. For the CDR3, the DNA is TGTGCCAGTAGTATAGCCGGGGCCACTGCGCAGTATTTT.

The chain carries TRBV19 and TRBJ1-2; unclear D gene. CDR3 length: 14 residues. Looked up from germline, CDR1 is LNHDA and CDR2 is SQIVND (reference sequence). Trimming removed 4 bases at V and 4 bases at J, with 13 bases between. The CDR3 loop is CASSTPNVGYGYTF. The DNA of the CDR3 is TGTGCCAGTAGTACCCCGAATGTGGGCTATGGCTACACCTTC.

This chain connects TRBV28 to TRBJ1-1; weak D call: TRBD1 (6 bases). The CDR3 length is 14 residues. V dropped 6 bases and J dropped 4 bases, with 15 bases sitting between them. Germline V gene data show CDR1 as MDHEN and CDR2 as SYDVKM. The CDR3 loop reads CASRSPGVGTEAFF. In nucleotides, the CDR3 is TGTGCCAGCAGGTCGCCAGGGGTGGGCACTGAAGCTTTCTTT.

The chain links TRBV7-3 to TRBJ2-5; 10 nucleotides match TRBD2. Trimming took 0 bases from V and 5 from J; bases not matched to a gene: 9. Germline V gives CDR1 SGHTA, CDR2 FQGTGA. This CDR3 region has 17 residues. CDR3 DNA sequence: TGTGCCAGCAGCTTAACGGGCGAGCGGGAGGGCCAGGAGACCCAGTACTTC. Encoded protein: CASSLTGEREGQETQYF.

J is TRBJ2-7 and V is TRBV27; 11 nucleotides line up with TRBD1. This CDR3 contains 14 residues. The V and J ends lost 4 bases and 6 bases, in that order; junction bases with no gene match: 5. CDR1 is MNHEY and CDR2 is SMNVEV in the germline V gene (reference sequence). The chain's CDR3 is CASSSPGQGVEQYF. CDR3 DNA sequence: TGTGCCAGCAGTTCACCGGGACAGGGGGTCGAGCAGTACTTC.

Turning to this clone: Germline and junction disagree at one end, which may indicate a read error. CDR3 nucleotide sequence: TGTGCCAGCAGCCAAAACTGGGACAGGAGGAACTTC. Translated, it gives CASSQNWDRRNF. The chain joins TRBV14 to TRBJ2-7; 8 nucleotides align to TRBD1. This CDR3 spans 12 amino acids. The germline V gene has CDR1 SGHDN and CDR2 FVKESK.

This rearrangement joins TRBV7-2 to TRBJ1-3, with D possibly being TRBD1 (6 bases). The length of the CDR3 is 17 residues. V was shortened by 2 bases and J by 0 bases, with 14 bases between the two germline ends. CDR1 is SGHTA and CDR2 is FQGNSA in the germline V gene. In DNA, the CDR3 is TGTGCCAGCAGCTTATCCGGGGGGCTTTACTCTGGAAACACCATATATTTT. It encodes CASSLSGGLYSGNTIYF.

V usage is TRBV18 and J usage is TRBJ1-2; a possible D gene is TRBD1 (6 bases). There are 16 residues in the CDR3. Trimming cost V 2 bases and J 3 bases, with 16 bases left between them. Per the germline V gene, CDR1 is KGHSH and CDR2 is LQKENI. The CDR3 region has the DNA TGTGCCAGCTCACCAGTGGCAGGGGCAGGGGACTATGGCTACACCTTC. It codes for CASSPVAGAGDYGYTF.

This clone was recorded only once. The chain is built from TRBV2 and TRBJ2-7; D remains unclear. Deletions cut 1 base from V and 5 bases from J, with 6 bases between. The CDR3 runs 12 residues. Germline V gene lookup returns CDR1 SNHLY and CDR2 FYNNEI. The CDR3 DNA reads TGTGCCAGCAGTGAAGAGTGGAACGAGCAGTACTTC. Translation gives CASSEEWNEQYF.

The chain is built from TRBV10-1 and TRBJ2-2; 16 bases fit TRBD2. There are 21 residues in the CDR3. The junction had 16 bases not matched to a gene; V was cut back by 6 bases and J by 3 bases. Looked up from germline, CDR1 is WNHNN and CDR2 is SYGVQD (reference sequence). CDR3: CASSSLGTSGRAGFDTGELFF. CDR3 bases: TGCGCCAGCAGCTCCCTGGGGACTAGCGGGAGGGCCGGATTCGACACCGGGGAGCTGTTTTTT.

This chain connects TRBV15 to TRBJ1-1, with D unresolved. Trimming pared 2 bases from V and 5 bases from J, leaving 9 bases between. The CDR3 contains 13 residues. The germline V gene has CDR1 LNHNV and CDR2 YYDKDF (reference sequence). CDR3 protein: CATSRQVRTEAFF. The DNA for the CDR3 is TGTGCCACCAGCAGACAGGTGAGGACTGAAGCTTTCTTT.